A selection of T cell receptor beta chains follows, all from one sample in a study of T cell repertoires in cytomegalovirus infection. Via MiXCR, TCRdb re-called the reads, giving one row per CDR3 protein. The sample consists of over 450,000 distinct CDR3 sequences, around 11% of them appearing once. Sequencing was done on a sample of PBMCs. The receptors derive from a human donor in good health (CMV status not recorded). Some clones in this sample may be carry-over from other donors' samples. Both conserved end residues are part of each CDR3. The D gene is left open where the match is weak. Clone size, where shown, is once, few, many, or a class for clones that have expanded.

cdr3_length	clone_size	v_call	j_call	d_call	cdr3_aa	cdr3_nt
15	many	TRBV7-8	TRBJ2-6	.	CASSPMRTGANVLTF	TGTGCCAGCAGCCCCATGAGAACTGGGGCCAACGTCCTGACTTTC
15	many	TRBV7-2	TRBJ2-5	.	CASSLWLAGQETQYF	TGTGCCAGCAGCTTGTGGCTAGCCGGCCAAGAGACCCAGTACTTC
13	many	TRBV7-6	TRBJ2-7	.	CASSLGPTWGQYF	TGTGCCAGCAGCTTGGGACCGACATGGGGGCAGTACTTC
15	few	TRBV9	TRBJ2-7	TRBD1	CASSGFRDRGGEQYF	TGTGCCAGCAGCGGATTCCGGGACAGGGGGGGAGAGCAGTACTTC
17	few	TRBV28	TRBJ1-5	.	CASSQGTRGRRNQPQHF	TGTGCCAGCAGTCAGGGGACCCGGGGGCGTCGGAATCAGCCCCAGCATTTT
16	few	TRBV6-5	TRBJ1-5	.	CASSYGRVGGNQPQHF	TGTGCCAGCAGTTACGGCAGGGTGGGGGGCAATCAGCCCCAGCATTTT
16	many	TRBV7-8	TRBJ1-1	TRBD1	CASSRPRTGPTTEAFF	TGTGCCAGCAGCCGACCCAGGACAGGGCCAACAACAGAAGCTTTCTTT
14	many	TRBV7-8	TRBJ2-2	.	CATQPLRGTGELFF	TGTGCCACCCAACCCCTCCGTGGGACCGGGGAGCTGTTTTTT
17	many	TRBV27	TRBJ2-4	.	CASREAGRQLAKNIQYF	TGTGCCAGCAGGGAGGCCGGGCGGCAGTTAGCCAAAAACATTCAGTACTTC
18	few	TRBV13	TRBJ1-3	.	CASSRRGTNPNSGNTIYF	TGTGCCAGCAGCCGTAGAGGGACCAACCCAAACTCTGGAAACACCATATATTTT
13	many	TRBV29-1	TRBJ1-1	.	CSVTGTSGTEAFF	TGCAGCGTTACCGGGACCAGCGGCACTGAAGCTTTCTTT
13	.	TRBV29-1	TRBJ2-7	.	CSAGEGASREQYF	TGCAGCGCGGGGGAGGGGGCAAGTAGGGAGCAGTACTTC
16	many	TRBV5-4	TRBJ2-4	TRBD2	CASSQGSSGVGGIQYF	TGTGCCAGCAGCCAGGGTAGTAGCGGGGTGGGTGGCATTCAGTACTTC
15	.	TRBV12-5	TRBJ2-3	TRBD1	CASGLQGVREDTQYF	TGTGCTAGTGGCCTACAGGGGGTTCGTGAAGATACGCAGTATTTT
15	.	TRBV20-1	TRBJ2-7	TRBD2	CSATDLLAGAYEQYF	TGCAGTGCTACCGACTTACTAGCGGGAGCCTACGAGCAGTACTTC
16	.	TRBV27	TRBJ2-2	TRBD1	CASSPGTGLSTGELFF	TGTGCCAGCAGTCCCGGGACAGGGTTGAGCACCGGGGAGCTGTTTTTT
14	many	TRBV5-6	TRBJ1-2	.	CASSLSGSNYGYTF	TGTGCCAGCAGCTTGAGCGGCAGCAACTATGGCTACACCTTC
15	many	TRBV7-8	TRBJ2-7	.	CASSFEVADSYEQYF	TGTGCCAGCAGCTTTGAAGTAGCGGACTCCTACGAGCAGTACTTC
12	many	TRBV5-4	TRBJ2-1	.	CASSVQGGEQFF	TGTGCCAGCAGCGTCCAGGGAGGTGAGCAGTTCTTC
15	many	TRBV19	TRBJ1-5	.	CASSRTRGMGQPQHF	TGTGCCAGTAGTCGGACCCGGGGTATGGGTCAGCCCCAGCATTTT
16	many	TRBV28	TRBJ1-1	TRBD1	CASSQRTGSGNTEAFF	TGTGCCAGCAGTCAAAGGACAGGGTCAGGAAACACTGAAGCTTTCTTT
14	few	TRBV3-1	TRBJ1-1	.	CASSHRVETSEAFF	TGTGCCAGCAGCCACAGGGTAGAAACGTCTGAAGCTTTCTTT
17	.	TRBV9	TRBJ2-2	.	CASSVAPGTVNTGELFF	TGTGCCAGCAGCGTGGCCCCAGGGACGGTTAACACCGGGGAGCTGTTTTTT
15	many	TRBV7-8	TRBJ2-7	.	CASSLDTRIFYEQYF	TGTGCCAGCAGCTTAGACACTAGGATTTTCTACGAGCAGTACTTC
14	many	TRBV7-2	TRBJ1-5	TRBD1	CASSTGQGGLAQHF	TGTGCCAGCAGCACAGGACAGGGGGGGTTGGCCCAGCATTTT
13	.	TRBV5-5	TRBJ1-5	.	CASSPLSNQPQHF	TGTGCCAGCAGCCCCCTGAGCAATCAGCCCCAGCATTTT
16	many	TRBV19	TRBJ1-1	.	CASSVYTGSLNTEAFF	TGTGCCAGTAGTGTCTATACAGGGTCGTTGAACACTGAAGCTTTCTTT
14	once	TRBV7-3	TRBJ1-2	.	CASSRAGGDYGYTF	TGTGCCAGCAGCCGGGCGGGGGGCGACTATGGCTACACCTTC
12	many	TRBV7-2	TRBJ2-1	.	CASSLTTGKTFF	TGTGCCAGCAGCCTTACTACAGGGAAGACGTTCTTC
12	few	TRBV10-3	TRBJ1-2	.	CAISTGNYGYTF	TGTGCCATCAGTACCGGGAACTATGGCTACACCTTC
15	many	TRBV4-1	TRBJ1-1	.	CASSQEPTVNTEAFF	TGCGCCAGCAGCCAAGAGCCCACGGTGAACACTGAAGCTTTCTTT
15	few	TRBV14	TRBJ1-2	.	CASSPTSRKFYGYTF	TGTGCCAGCAGCCCAACCTCGCGAAAATTCTATGGCTACACCTTC
14	many	TRBV2	TRBJ2-7	.	CASNQQGPSYEQYF	TGTGCCAGCAACCAACAGGGACCCTCCTACGAGCAGTACTTC
13	many	TRBV7-8	TRBJ2-7	TRBD1	CASREDREYEQYF	TGTGCCAGCAGGGAAGACAGGGAGTACGAGCAGTACTTC
14	many	TRBV7-9	TRBJ2-2	TRBD2	CASRAGGTTGELFF	TGTGCCAGCAGAGCGGGAGGTACCACCGGGGAGCTGTTTTTT
14	many	TRBV10-3	TRBJ1-1	.	CAISFGTPNTEAFF	TGTGCCATCAGCTTTGGGACTCCGAACACTGAAGCTTTCTTT
14	many	TRBV19	TRBJ2-1	TRBD2	CASRRSGGVNEQFF	TGTGCCAGTAGGCGTTCGGGAGGAGTCAATGAGCAGTTCTTC
16	many	TRBV15	TRBJ2-2	TRBD2	CATSIQGTSGTGELFF	TGTGCCACCAGCATACAAGGGACTAGCGGGACCGGGGAGCTGTTTTTT
12	.	TRBV7-6	TRBJ1-2	.	CASSSQGGGYTF	TGTGCCAGCAGCTCCCAGGGAGGTGGCTACACCTTC
15	.	TRBV10-3	TRBJ1-2	.	CAISESIEILYGYTF	TGTGCCATCAGTGAGTCTATCGAGATCCTCTATGGCTACACCTTC
13	few	TRBV24-1	TRBJ1-2	.	CATSDSRGVGYTF	TGTGCCACCAGTGATTCGAGGGGAGTTGGCTACACCTTC
15	few	TRBV20-1	TRBJ1-6	.	CSPARGSSYNSPLHF	TGCAGTCCCGCGAGGGGGAGCTCCTATAATTCACCCCTCCACTTT
15	few	TRBV5-1	TRBJ2-2	.	CASSFLPENTGELFF	TGCGCCAGCAGCTTCCTGCCAGAAAACACCGGGGAGCTGTTTTTT
12	many	TRBV6-1	TRBJ2-2	.	CASSPPTGELFF	TGTGCCAGCAGCCCCCCAACCGGGGAGCTGTTTTTT
14	many	TRBV12-3/TRBV12-4	TRBJ2-5	.	CASSPSDGGETQYF	TGTGCCAGCAGTCCCTCTGACGGGGGAGAGACCCAGTACTTC
15	many	TRBV12-5	TRBJ1-6	TRBD1	CASGDRDSYNSPLHF	TGTGCTAGTGGTGACAGGGATTCCTATAATTCACCCCTCCACTTT
15	few	TRBV3-1	TRBJ1-1	.	CASSQEGTSLSWAFF	TGTGCCAGCAGCCAAGAGGGGACATCCTTAAGCTGGGCTTTCTTT
14	many	TRBV6-1	TRBJ2-3	.	CASKPFGRTDTQYF	TGTGCCAGCAAGCCGTTTGGGAGGACAGATACGCAGTATTTT
15	.	TRBV20-1	TRBJ1-5	.	CSAREARQGNQPQHF	TGCAGTGCTAGAGAGGCGAGACAGGGCAATCAGCCCCAGCATTTT
15	.	TRBV3-1	TRBJ1-1	.	CASSQDSGSGTEAFF	TGTGCCAGCAGCCAAGATTCGGGGAGCGGGACTGAAGCTTTCTTT
12	many	TRBV6-1	TRBJ2-1	.	CAGRGSYNEQFF	TGTGCGGGGCGAGGCTCCTACAATGAGCAGTTCTTC
16	many	TRBV28	TRBJ2-4	TRBD1	CASSYTGAVAKNIQYF	TGTGCCAGCAGTTATACAGGGGCCGTAGCCAAAAACATTCAGTACTTC
17	few	TRBV7-3	TRBJ2-1	TRBD2	CASSPGPIAGGRNEQFF	TGTGCCAGCAGCCCTGGACCTATAGCGGGAGGGCGAAATGAGCAGTTCTTC
14	many	TRBV4-2	TRBJ2-7	.	CASSQVVETYEQYF	TGTGCCAGCAGCCAAGTGGTGGAAACCTACGAGCAGTACTTC
13	many	TRBV27	TRBJ2-7	TRBD1	CASAGTVLYEQYF	TGTGCCAGCGCTGGGACAGTACTCTACGAGCAGTACTTC